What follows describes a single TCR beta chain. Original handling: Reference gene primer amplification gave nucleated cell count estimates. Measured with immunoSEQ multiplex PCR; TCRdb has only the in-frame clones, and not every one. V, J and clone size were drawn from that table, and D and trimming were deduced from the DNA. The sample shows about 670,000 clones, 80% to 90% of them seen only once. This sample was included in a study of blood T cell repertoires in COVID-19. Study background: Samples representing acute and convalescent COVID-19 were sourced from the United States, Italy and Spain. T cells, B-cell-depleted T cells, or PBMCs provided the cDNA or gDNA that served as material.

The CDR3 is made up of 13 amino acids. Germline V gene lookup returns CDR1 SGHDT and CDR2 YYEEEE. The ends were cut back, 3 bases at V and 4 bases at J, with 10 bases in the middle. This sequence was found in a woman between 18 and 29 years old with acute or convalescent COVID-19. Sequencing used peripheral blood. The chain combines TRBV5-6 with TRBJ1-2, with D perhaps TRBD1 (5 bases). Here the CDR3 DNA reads TGTGCCAGCAGCTCGGACAATGCCTATGGCTACACCTTC. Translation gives CASSSDNAYGYTF.